The 14 T cell receptor beta chains given below trace back to one sample, sequenced in a study of shared clonotypes between healthy human individuals. Assay: immunoSEQ multiplex PCR; the TCRdb copy retains only in-frame clones and omits some. The repertoire holds a few million clones, with approximately 90% as singletons. The sequencing sample was made of naive CD4+ T cells from PBMCs. Subset reported: CD45RA+ positively selected. The receptors shown here come from a young man in good health. Some clones in this sample may be carry-over from other donors' samples.

This chain joins TRBV11-1 and TRBJ2-1; no firm D call. Germline assignment: CDR1 SGHAT and CDR2 FQDESV (reference sequence). This CDR3 contains 13 residues. V was shortened by 6 bases and J by 8 bases, with 14 bases between the two germline ends. Here the CDR3 DNA reads TGTGCCAGCAGATCACGTACGCTCGATGAGCAGTTCTTC. Translation gives CASRSRTLDEQFF.

This chain links TRBV4-1 with TRBJ2-6; D might be TRBD1 (5 bases). The CDR3 runs to 20 residues. V was clipped by 0 bases and J by 5 bases, with 23 bases between them. The V gene's germline CDR1 is MGHRA and CDR2 YSYEKL. The CDR3 region has the DNA TGCGCCAGCAGCCAAGATCCCCGGCCCGGCAGTCGACAGCGGGCCAACGTCCTGACTTTC. Its translation: CASSQDPRPGSRQRANVLTF.

V usage is TRBV4-2 and J usage is TRBJ2-1; possibly TRBD1 for D (6 bases). The V and J ends lost 4 bases and 0 bases respectively, with 10 bases between them. The CDR3 is 15 residues long. Looked up from germline, CDR1 is LGHNA and CDR2 is YNFKEQ. CDR3: CASSLGQSSYNEQFF. For the CDR3, the DNA is TGTGCCAGCAGCCTAGGACAGAGCTCCTACAATGAGCAGTTCTTC.

This clone appeared a single time. The chain couples TRBV11-3 to TRBJ2-3; TRBD2 might be the D (6 bases). The CDR3 totals 15 residues. Trimming took 2 bases from V and 4 from J, leaving 13 bases between them. Germline V gene sequence: CDR1 SGHNT, CDR2 YENEEA. The CDR3 sequence is CASSLWSSEPDTQYF. CDR3 in DNA: TGTGCCAGCAGCTTATGGTCTAGCGAGCCAGATACGCAGTATTTT.

The chain has TRBV11-2 and TRBJ2-1, with D possibly being TRBD1 (6 bases). Germline CDR1 is SGHAT and CDR2 is FQNNGV. The CDR3 has 17 residues. V lost 2 bases to trimming and J lost 2 bases, with 16 bases between them. The CDR3 sequence is CASSLWGRSAPYNEQFF. The CDR3 bases are TGTGCCAGCAGCTTATGGGGGCGTTCTGCTCCCTACAATGAGCAGTTCTTC. Drawing the rest from reference TRBV11-2 and TRBJ2-1, the complete variable domain is EAGVAQSPRYKIIEKRQSVAFWCNPISGHATLYWYQQILGQGPKLLIQFQNNGVVDDSQLPKDRFSAERLKGVDSTLKIQPAKLEDSAVYLCASSLWGRSAPYNEQFFGPGTRLTVL.

The chain employs TRBV28 and TRBJ1-2; D unclear. The ends were cut back, 2 bases at V and 8 bases at J, with 9 bases in the middle. Germline V lookup: CDR1 MDHEN, CDR2 SYDVKM. The CDR3 runs to 12 residues. CDR3 loop: CASSLALWGYTF. For the CDR3, the DNA is TGTGCCAGCAGTTTAGCGCTGTGGGGCTACACCTTC.

The rearrangement links TRBV9 to TRBJ2-1; a possible D gene is TRBD2 (6 bases). The V end lost 0 bases, the J end lost 7 bases, and 17 bases lay between the germline ends. The germline gives CDR1 SGDLS, CDR2 YYNGEE. This CDR3 region has 16 residues. The CDR3 nucleotides read TGTGCCAGCAGCGTAGGGTGGGGCGGGGCCCAGAATGAGCAGTTCTTC. It is translated as CASSVGWGGAQNEQFF.

The rearrangement uses TRBV5-4 and TRBJ1-2; D is perhaps TRBD1 (6 bases). The ends were cut back, 0 bases at V and 3 bases at J, with 6 bases in the middle. The germline gives CDR1 SGHNT, CDR2 YYREEE (reference sequence). CDR3 length: 13 amino acids. The CDR3: CASSLGTDYGYTF. CDR3 nucleotides: TGTGCCAGCAGCTTGGGGACAGACTATGGCTACACCTTC.

The genes are TRBV7-9 and TRBJ2-1; TRBD2 aligns across 14 bases. J lost 3 bases, V lost 4 bases, and 11 bases had no gene match. Germline values: CDR1 SEHNR, CDR2 FQNEAQ (reference sequence). The CDR3 contains 19 residues. The CDR3: CASSSPGLAGVSGYNEQFF. The CDR3 DNA is TGTGCCAGCAGCTCACCGGGACTAGCGGGAGTCTCAGGCTACAATGAGCAGTTCTTC.

With respect to this clone: Additional DNA sequences in this sample encode the identical CDR3. J is TRBJ1-4 and V is TRBV5-1, with D perhaps TRBD1 (6 bases). Trimming removed 1 base at V and 5 bases at J, with 12 bases between. Germline-derived CDR1 and CDR2 are SGHRS and YFSETQ. The CDR3 is 15 residues long. The CDR3 nucleotides are TGCGCCAGCAGCTTGTCGGGGGGCGGGAATGAAAAACTGTTTTTT. Protein sequence: CASSLSGGGNEKLFF.

This chain uses TRBV7-8 with TRBJ1-5; possible D gene TRBD1, 6 bases. Germline CDR1 SGHVS, CDR2 FQNEAQ. The germline V and J ends were trimmed by 9 bases and 2 bases, with 11 bases remaining between them. This CDR3 is 13 amino acids long. Here the CDR3 reads CASSQGGNQPQHF. DNA of the CDR3: TGTGCCAGTTCACAGGGAGGCAATCAGCCCCAGCATTTT.

This chain links TRBV28 with TRBJ2-7; 10 nucleotides align to TRBD1. The ends lost 5 bases at V and 4 bases at J; junction bases unmatched: 5. Germline loops: CDR1 MDHEN, CDR2 SYDVKM. This CDR3 has 14 residues. In DNA form, the CDR3 reads TGTGCCAGCAGTCCGGACAGGGGGAGTTACGAGCAGTACTTC. This encodes CASSPDRGSYEQYF.

The chain is built from TRBV5-6 and TRBJ2-1, with 8 positions matching TRBD2. The CDR3 loop spans 17 amino acids. Germline loops: CDR1 SGHDT, CDR2 YYEEEE. Unmatched junction bases numbered 7, after V lost 2 bases and J lost 0 bases. Here the CDR3 DNA reads TGTGCCAGCAGCTTAACTACCGGGAGGGCCTCCTACAATGAGCAGTTCTTC. This codes for CASSLTTGRASYNEQFF. The full variable domain, with the rest looked up from reference TRBV5-6 and TRBJ2-1, is DAGVTQSPTHLIKTRGQQVTLRCSPKSGHDTVSWYQQALGQGPQFIFQYYEEEERQRGNFPDRFSGHQFPNYSSELNVNALLLGDSALYLCASSLTTGRASYNEQFFGPGTRLTVL.

This sequence joins TRBV5-6 and TRBJ2-1; TRBD2 aligns across 12 bases. The CDR3 length is 15 residues. With 4 bases clipped from V and 8 bases from J, the junction kept 7 bases outside the gene matches. Germline V gene data show CDR1 as SGHDT and CDR2 as YYEEEE. CDR3 sequence reads: CASSETSGRRDEQFF. The CDR3 region has the DNA TGTGCCAGCAGCGAGACTAGCGGGAGACGTGATGAGCAGTTCTTC.